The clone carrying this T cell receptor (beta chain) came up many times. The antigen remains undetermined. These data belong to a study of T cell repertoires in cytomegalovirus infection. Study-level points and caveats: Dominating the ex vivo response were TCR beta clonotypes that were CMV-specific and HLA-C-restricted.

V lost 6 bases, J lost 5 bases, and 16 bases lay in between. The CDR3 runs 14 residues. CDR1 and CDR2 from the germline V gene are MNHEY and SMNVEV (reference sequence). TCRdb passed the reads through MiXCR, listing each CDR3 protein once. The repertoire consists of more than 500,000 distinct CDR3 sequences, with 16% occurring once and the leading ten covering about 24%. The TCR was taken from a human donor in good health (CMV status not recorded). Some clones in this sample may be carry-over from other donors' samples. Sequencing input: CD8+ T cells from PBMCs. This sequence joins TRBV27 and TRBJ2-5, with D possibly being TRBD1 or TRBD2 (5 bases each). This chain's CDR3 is CASRGGQGRETQYF. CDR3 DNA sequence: TGTGCCAGCAGGGGCGGGCAGGGACGGGAGACCCAGTACTTC.